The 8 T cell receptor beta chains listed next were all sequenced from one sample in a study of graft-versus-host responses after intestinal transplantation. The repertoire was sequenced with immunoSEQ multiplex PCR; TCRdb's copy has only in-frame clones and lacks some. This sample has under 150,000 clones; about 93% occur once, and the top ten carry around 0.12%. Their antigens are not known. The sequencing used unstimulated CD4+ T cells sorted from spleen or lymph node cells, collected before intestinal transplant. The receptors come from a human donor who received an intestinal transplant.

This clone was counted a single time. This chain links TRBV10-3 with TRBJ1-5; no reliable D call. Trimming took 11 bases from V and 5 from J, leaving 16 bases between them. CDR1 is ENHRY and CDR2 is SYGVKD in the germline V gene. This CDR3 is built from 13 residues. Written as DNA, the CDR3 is TGTGCCGCCAGCCCCAAGGGAGATCAGCCCCAGCATTTT. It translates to CAASPKGDQPQHF.

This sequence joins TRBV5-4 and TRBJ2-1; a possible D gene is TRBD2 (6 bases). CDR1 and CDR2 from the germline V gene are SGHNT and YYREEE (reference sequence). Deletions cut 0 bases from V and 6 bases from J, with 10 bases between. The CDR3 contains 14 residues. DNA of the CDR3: TGTGCCAGCAGCTTGGGACTAGTGGGCAATGAGCAGTTCTTC. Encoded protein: CASSLGLVGNEQFF.

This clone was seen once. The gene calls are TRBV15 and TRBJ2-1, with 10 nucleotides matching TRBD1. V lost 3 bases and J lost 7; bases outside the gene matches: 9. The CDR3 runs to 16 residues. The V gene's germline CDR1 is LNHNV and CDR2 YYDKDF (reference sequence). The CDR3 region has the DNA TGTGCCACCAGCAGGCCCCGGGACAGGGGCAGAAATGAGCAGTTCTTC. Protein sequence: CATSRPRDRGRNEQFF.

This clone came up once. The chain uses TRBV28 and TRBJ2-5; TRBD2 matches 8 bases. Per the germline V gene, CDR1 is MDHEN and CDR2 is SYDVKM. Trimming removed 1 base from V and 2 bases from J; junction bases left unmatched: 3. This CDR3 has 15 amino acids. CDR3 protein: CASSLLASGQETQYF. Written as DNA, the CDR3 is TGTGCCAGCAGTTTATTGGCTAGCGGGCAAGAGACCCAGTACTTC.

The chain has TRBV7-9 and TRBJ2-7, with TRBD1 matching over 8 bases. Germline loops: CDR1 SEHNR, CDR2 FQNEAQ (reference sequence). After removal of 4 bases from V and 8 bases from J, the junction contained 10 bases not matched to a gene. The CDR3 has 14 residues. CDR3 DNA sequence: TGTGCCAGCAGCTCATTGGTGGACAGGGACCAGCAGTACTTC. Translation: CASSSLVDRDQQYF.

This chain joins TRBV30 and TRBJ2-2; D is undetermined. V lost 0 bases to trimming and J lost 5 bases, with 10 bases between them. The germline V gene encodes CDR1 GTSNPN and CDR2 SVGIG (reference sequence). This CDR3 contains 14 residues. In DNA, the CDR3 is TGTGCCTGGAGTGTACGGTTTAGAACCGGGGAGCTGTTTTTT. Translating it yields CAWSVRFRTGELFF.

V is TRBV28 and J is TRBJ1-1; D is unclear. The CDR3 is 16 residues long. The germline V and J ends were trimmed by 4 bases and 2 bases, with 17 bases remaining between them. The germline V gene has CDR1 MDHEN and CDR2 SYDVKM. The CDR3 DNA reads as TGTGCCAGCAGTTACCCTACTAAGGACGGTAACACTGAAGCTTTCTTT. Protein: CASSYPTKDGNTEAFF.

CDR3 residues: CATSNGPQETQYF. As DNA, the CDR3 is TGTGCCACCAGCAACGGACCCCAAGAGACCCAGTACTTC. The rearrangement uses TRBV15 and TRBJ2-5; no clear D gene. CDR1 and CDR2 (germline): LNHNV, YYDKDF (reference sequence). V was pared by 4 bases and J by 1 base, with 7 bases between. This CDR3 spans 13 amino acids.